The 15 T cell receptor beta chains below were found in one sample sequenced in a study of blood T cell repertoires in COVID-19. TCRdb's copy holds only in-frame clones and misses some; the assay was immunoSEQ multiplex PCR. This table has hundreds of thousands of clones, around 90% appearing once. Material: PBMCs or T cells enriched from blood (not recorded which). These receptors were taken from a woman aged 45 to 65 who had recovered from COVID-19.

This chain links TRBV19 with TRBJ2-5; 11 bases are a match to TRBD2. The CDR3 is 14 amino acids. V lost 10 bases and J lost 0; bases outside the gene matches: 4. Germline V gene lookup returns CDR1 LNHDA and CDR2 SQIVND (reference sequence). The CDR3 bases are TGTGCCATCCCTAGCGGGAGGCACCAAGAGACCCAGTACTTC. Translated, it gives CAIPSGRHQETQYF.

The chain uses TRBV14 and TRBJ2-7; TRBD2 might be the D (6 bases). With 4 bases removed from V and 4 bases from J, the gap between germline ends came to 8 bases. Germline CDR1 SGHDN, CDR2 FVKESK. The CDR3 length is 12 residues. CDR3 nucleotide sequence: TGTGCCAGCAGCCCGGGAGCTTACGAGCAGTACTTC. This codes for CASSPGAYEQYF.

This sequence joins TRBV29-1 and TRBJ2-5, with D tentatively TRBD1 (6 bases). The CDR3 is 11 residues long. V dropped 4 bases and J dropped 5 bases, with 8 bases sitting between them. Per germline, CDR1 SQVTM and CDR2 ANQGSEA. The CDR3 sequence is CSVAQGETQYF. The CDR3 nucleotides are TGCAGCGTTGCTCAGGGGGAGACCCAGTACTTC.

V and J are TRBV7-3 and TRBJ2-1, with 9 bases matching TRBD2. Germline CDR1 SGHTA, CDR2 FQGTGA. The V and J ends lost 5 bases and 8 bases, in that order; junction bases with no gene match: 7. This CDR3 is built from 14 residues. CDR3 DNA: TGTGCCAGCAGCCTCCTAGCGGGAAGGGATGAGCAGTTCTTC. Its translation: CASSLLAGRDEQFF.

This chain uses TRBV7-8 with TRBJ1-5; no definite D call. Between the trimmed V and J ends, which lost 4 bases and 9 bases, there was a span of 13 bases. The CDR3 runs to 13 residues. From germline, CDR1 is SGHVS and CDR2 FQNEAQ. The CDR3 loop reads CASSSEARRPQHF. DNA of the CDR3: TGTGCCAGCAGCTCAGAGGCACGGCGGCCCCAGCATTTT.

J is TRBJ2-2 and V is TRBV24-1; D uncertain. The germline V and J ends were trimmed by 6 bases and 5 bases, with 6 bases remaining between them. CDR1 and CDR2 from the germline V gene are KGHDR and SFDVKD. The CDR3 is 12 residues long. CDR3 loop: CATSSGTGELFF. The CDR3 bases are TGTGCCACCAGTTCCGGGACCGGGGAGCTGTTTTTT.

This clone has only one observation. This chain connects TRBV4-1 to TRBJ1-5; D gene unclear. Between the trimmed V and J ends, which lost 0 bases and 2 bases, there was a span of 11 bases. The CDR3 has 16 amino acids. Germline-derived CDR1 and CDR2 are MGHRA and YSYEKL. The CDR3 DNA reads as TGCGCCAGCAGCCAAGAATTAGGCACAGGCAATCAGCCCCAGCATTTT. It is translated as CASSQELGTGNQPQHF.

The chain recombines TRBV6-5 with TRBJ1-6, with D tentatively TRBD1 (5 bases). The CDR3 sequence is 13 residues long. Per germline, CDR1 MNHEY and CDR2 SVGAGI. V gave up 6 bases and J gave up 9 bases, with 12 bases separating them. DNA of the CDR3: TGTGCCAGCAGACAGACGGGGGGTTCACCCCTCCACTTT. This encodes CASRQTGGSPLHF.

Comments on this clone: The identical CDR3 is also encoded by other nucleotide sequences in the sample. This chain joins TRBV10-3 and TRBJ2-1; TRBD2 matches 10 bases. Germline lookup yields CDR1 ENHRY and CDR2 SYGVKD. Losses at the gene ends were 5 bases for V and 1 base for J; bases not matched to a gene: 2. CDR3 length equals 15 residues. The CDR3 nucleotides are TGTGCCATCAGTTCACTAGCGGGATCCTACAATGAGCAGTTCTTC. Translated: CAISSLAGSYNEQFF.

This clone has a single count. The J gene is TRBJ2-2, the V gene TRBV5-1, with a possible D match to TRBD1 (6 bases). CDR3 length: 15 amino acids. Germline V CDR1 and CDR2: SGHRS, YFSETQ. Trimming removed 4 bases at V and 3 bases at J, with 13 bases between. CDR3 loop: CASSPNREYTGELFF. The CDR3 DNA is TGCGCCAGCAGCCCGAACAGGGAGTACACCGGGGAGCTGTTTTTT.

The count of this clone is one. Here the CDR3 DNA reads TGTGCCTGGAGTGCCTCCGGCGGGAGGGGCACAGATACGCAGTATTTT. Residues: CAWSASGGRGTDTQYF. The chain has TRBV30 and TRBJ2-3, with 9 nucleotides matching TRBD2. Germline loops: CDR1 GTSNPN, CDR2 SVGIG (reference sequence). The V gene end was trimmed by 1 base and the J gene end by 1 base; junction bases not matched to a gene: 6. The CDR3 totals 16 residues.

This clone has just a few counts. V is TRBV5-3 and J is TRBJ2-5; 7 bases fit TRBD2. TRBV5-3 is reported as an ORF; its role is uncertain. The CDR3 sequence is 16 residues long. The V gene end was trimmed by 0 bases and the J gene end by 4 bases; junction bases not matched to a gene: 9. CDR3 region: CARSLEVRECGETQYF. CDR3 nucleotides: TGTGCCAGAAGCTTGGAGGTGCGGGAGTGTGGAGAGACCCAGTACTTC.

This clone was counted many times. The chain joins TRBV4-3 to TRBJ1-2; 11 nucleotides line up with TRBD1. Germline V gene sequence: CDR1 LGHNA, CDR2 YSLEER. The CDR3 consists of 15 residues. Unmatched junction bases numbered 8, after V lost 4 bases and J lost 7 bases. CDR3: CASSRQGTGGVGYTF. In DNA, the CDR3 is TGCGCCAGCAGCCGACAAGGGACAGGGGGGGTTGGCTACACCTTC.

A remark on this clone: The same CDR3 arises from other DNA sequences in this sample as well. The V and J genes are TRBV5-1 and TRBJ1-1; the D is unclear. The germline V gene encodes CDR1 SGHRS and CDR2 YFSETQ. The CDR3 is made up of 11 amino acids. Trimming removed 2 bases at V and 10 bases at J, with 9 bases between. CDR3 sequence: CASSLEGGAFF. The CDR3 DNA reads TGCGCCAGCAGCTTAGAAGGCGGAGCTTTCTTT.

This sequence joins TRBV18 and TRBJ2-2; D perhaps matches TRBD2 (6 bases). The CDR3 contains 15 residues. The ends were cut back, 4 bases at V and 1 base at J, with 10 bases in the middle. The germline V gene encodes CDR1 KGHSH and CDR2 LQKENI. CDR3 coding DNA: TGTGCCAGCTCACGTGACGGGAGGAACACCGGGGAGCTGTTTTTT. Translation gives CASSRDGRNTGELFF.